This TCR beta chain is from a study of regulatory T cells in long-lasting Graves disease. This clonotype has ten or more counts. The antigen is not known. With 3 bases removed from V and 1 base from J, the gap between germline ends came to 7 bases. CDR1 is SGHAT and CDR2 is FQDESV in the germline V gene (reference sequence). The length of the CDR3 is 14 residues. Researchers made TCR beta libraries by using iRepertoire HTBI primers and running Arm-PCR on CDR3 regions. TCRdb called the multiplex PCR reads again in MiXCR, with one record for every CDR3 protein. The sample includes over 350,000 distinct CDR3 sequences, around 21% of them seen just once. Whole-study results and caveats: Possibly, too few samples lowered accuracy.

Described time point: persistent/refractory GD, antithyroid drugs over 5 years with positive TRAb. PBMC RNA was the source of the TCR library. The genes are TRBV11-1 and TRBJ2-1; D remains unclear. This receptor was identified in a female donor with Graves disease. Sequences were derived from peripheral blood mononuclear cells (PBMCs), sampled when the disease was refractory, from a patient treated with antithyroid drugs. CDR3 region: CASSLPLSYNEQFF. For the CDR3, the DNA is TGTGCCAGCAGCTTGCCACTTTCCTACAATGAGCAGTTCTTC.